This is a list of T cell receptor beta chains from one sample in a study of T cell changes during pregnancy in multiple sclerosis. This table comes from immunoSEQ multiplex PCR, and its TCRdb copy is limited to in-frame clones, with some not included. This table has over 45,000 clones, approximately 86% appearing once. Sequenced material: CD4+ T cells from peripheral blood mononuclear cells, taken in the third trimester of pregnancy. The origin of the receptors is a female donor with multiple sclerosis, enrolled in a pregnancy study. Each CDR3 is given with its conserved first and last residue. The order of the fields is clone size, V gene, J gene, D gene, CDR3 DNA, CDR3 protein. D genes are given only for firm matches. Clone size is shown for a subset of rows, as once, few, many or a class of expanded clone.

clone_size: .
v_call: TRBV5-1
j_call: TRBJ2-1
d_call: .
cdr3_nt: TGCGCCAGCAGCTTGGAGGGACACGAGCAGTTCTTC
cdr3_aa: CASSLEGHEQFF

clone_size: .
v_call: TRBV5-1
j_call: TRBJ1-4
d_call: TRBD1
cdr3_nt: TGCGCCAGCAGGCGTGGAGGGACAGGGGGCGAAAAACTGTTTTTT
cdr3_aa: CASRRGGTGGEKLFF

clone_size: once
v_call: TRBV19
j_call: TRBJ1-3
d_call: .
cdr3_nt: TGTGCCTCCCAAGGCATCTCGGGAGGAAACACCATATATTTT
cdr3_aa: CASQGISGGNTIYF

clone_size: .
v_call: TRBV7-9
j_call: TRBJ2-1
d_call: TRBD2
cdr3_nt: TGTGCCAGCAGCTTGGGTCGGGGGGGCTCGAATGAGCAGTTCTTC
cdr3_aa: CASSLGRGGSNEQFF

clone_size: .
v_call: TRBV9
j_call: TRBJ1-4
d_call: TRBD1
cdr3_nt: TGTGCCAGCCGGTCGGGGGGGGCAGGGGGAGATGAAAAACTGTTTTTT
cdr3_aa: CASRSGGAGGDEKLFF

clone_size: .
v_call: TRBV6-1
j_call: TRBJ2-5
d_call: TRBD2
cdr3_nt: TGTGCCAGCAGTGAACTTGCTAGCGGTAAAGAGACCCAGTACTTC
cdr3_aa: CASSELASGKETQYF

clone_size: .
v_call: TRBV7-8
j_call: TRBJ2-6
d_call: .
cdr3_nt: TGTGCCAGCAGCCCCCCATTACGGTACTCTGGGGCCAACGTCCTGACTTTC
cdr3_aa: CASSPPLRYSGANVLTF

clone_size: once
v_call: TRBV14
j_call: TRBJ2-5
d_call: TRBD2
cdr3_nt: TGTGCCAGCAGCCAAGGGGCAGCGGGACGTATTCGGGAAGAGACCCAGTACTTC
cdr3_aa: CASSQGAAGRIREETQYF

clone_size: .
v_call: TRBV5-5
j_call: TRBJ2-5
d_call: .
cdr3_nt: TGTGCCAGCAGCTTATTCCAGGGGCTCGGAGGGACCCAGTACTTC
cdr3_aa: CASSLFQGLGGTQYF

clone_size: .
v_call: TRBV9
j_call: TRBJ1-5
d_call: TRBD1
cdr3_nt: TGTGCCAGCAGCGCGGGGACAGGCAAAAATAGCAATCAGCCCCAGCATTTT
cdr3_aa: CASSAGTGKNSNQPQHF

clone_size: .
v_call: TRBV27
j_call: TRBJ1-5
d_call: .
cdr3_nt: TGTGCCAGCAGTTTCTTGGCAAATCAGCCCCAGCATTTT
cdr3_aa: CASSFLANQPQHF

clone_size: .
v_call: TRBV19
j_call: TRBJ1-2
d_call: TRBD1
cdr3_nt: TGTGCCAGTAGCAGGGCGGCCAGGGGGCTAAACTATGGCTACACCTTC
cdr3_aa: CASSRAARGLNYGYTF

clone_size: few
v_call: TRBV7-9
j_call: TRBJ1-5
d_call: .
cdr3_nt: TGTGCCAGCAGCTCTGACAGTGGGGATCAGCCCCAGCATTTT
cdr3_aa: CASSSDSGDQPQHF

clone_size: .
v_call: TRBV14
j_call: TRBJ2-3
d_call: TRBD2
cdr3_nt: TGTGCCAGCAGCCAAGACGCGGGACTAACAACAGATACGCAGTATTTT
cdr3_aa: CASSQDAGLTTDTQYF

clone_size: .
v_call: TRBV18
j_call: TRBJ2-1
d_call: .
cdr3_nt: TGTGCCAGCTCACCCAACAGCGGGTACAATGAGCAGTTCTTC
cdr3_aa: CASSPNSGYNEQFF

clone_size: .
v_call: TRBV18
j_call: TRBJ1-2
d_call: .
cdr3_nt: TGTGCCAGCTCACAACCCACAGGAGATGGCTACACCTTC
cdr3_aa: CASSQPTGDGYTF

clone_size: .
v_call: TRBV11-2
j_call: TRBJ2-1
d_call: .
cdr3_nt: TGTGCCAGCAGCTCTAGAGACCCGGTCGGTCTTGTCCTGCAGTTCTTC
cdr3_aa: CASSSRDPVGLVLQFF

clone_size: .
v_call: TRBV2
j_call: TRBJ2-6
d_call: .
cdr3_nt: TGTGCCAGCAGTGACCCAACAGGGTCTGGGGCCAACGTCCTGACTTTC
cdr3_aa: CASSDPTGSGANVLTF

clone_size: .
v_call: TRBV9
j_call: TRBJ1-1
d_call: .
cdr3_nt: TGTGCCAGCAGTGGCTCCGGACAGAAAGCTTTCTTT
cdr3_aa: CASSGSGQKAFF

clone_size: .
v_call: TRBV6-5
j_call: TRBJ1-1
d_call: .
cdr3_nt: TGTGCCAGCAGTTTTCAGGGATCGAACACTGAAGCTTTCTTT
cdr3_aa: CASSFQGSNTEAFF

clone_size: .
v_call: TRBV20-1
j_call: TRBJ1-4
d_call: .
cdr3_nt: TGCAGTGCTAGAGGACCGCGCGGACTGTTTTTT
cdr3_aa: CSARGPRGLFF

clone_size: .
v_call: TRBV19
j_call: TRBJ1-1
d_call: .
cdr3_nt: TGTGCCAGTAGTATAGACAGGGGCCGAACTGAAGCTTTCTTT
cdr3_aa: CASSIDRGRTEAFF

clone_size: .
v_call: TRBV7-2
j_call: TRBJ2-1
d_call: TRBD1
cdr3_nt: TGTGCCAGCAGCCTCGGACAGGTTGCCTACAATGAGCAGTTCTTC
cdr3_aa: CASSLGQVAYNEQFF

clone_size: .
v_call: TRBV5-4
j_call: TRBJ2-2
d_call: TRBD2
cdr3_nt: TGTGCCAGCAGCCGAGGGACTAGCGGGGTGGCCGGGGAGCTGTTTTTT
cdr3_aa: CASSRGTSGVAGELFF

clone_size: once
v_call: TRBV7-9
j_call: TRBJ1-5
d_call: TRBD1
cdr3_nt: TGTGCCAGCAGCGGACAGGGTGATCAGCCCCAGCATTTT
cdr3_aa: CASSGQGDQPQHF

clone_size: .
v_call: TRBV5-6
j_call: TRBJ1-2
d_call: .
cdr3_nt: TGTGCCAGCAGCCAGGACTTGTACGGCTACACCTTC
cdr3_aa: CASSQDLYGYTF

clone_size: .
v_call: TRBV6-1
j_call: TRBJ1-1
d_call: .
cdr3_nt: TGTGCCAGCACCCTAACCCCAAGGGGCACTGAAGCTTTCTTT
cdr3_aa: CASTLTPRGTEAFF

clone_size: .
v_call: TRBV7-2
j_call: TRBJ1-5
d_call: TRBD1
cdr3_nt: TGTGCCAGCAGCCGTGGGACAGCTAATAGCAATCAGCCCCAGCATTTT
cdr3_aa: CASSRGTANSNQPQHF

clone_size: .
v_call: TRBV28
j_call: TRBJ2-3
d_call: TRBD1
cdr3_nt: TGTGCCAGTAAAACGGGACAGGGAAGCGATACGCAGTATTTT
cdr3_aa: CASKTGQGSDTQYF

clone_size: .
v_call: TRBV7-3
j_call: TRBJ2-1
d_call: TRBD2
cdr3_nt: TGTGCCAGCAGCTTAAATAGCGGGGGGATTACCTACAATGAGCAGTTCTTC
cdr3_aa: CASSLNSGGITYNEQFF

clone_size: once
v_call: TRBV6-4
j_call: TRBJ2-5
d_call: TRBD1
cdr3_nt: TGTGCCAGCAGTGGCAACAGGGGGGAGACCCAGTACTTC
cdr3_aa: CASSGNRGETQYF

clone_size: .
v_call: TRBV5-1
j_call: TRBJ2-5
d_call: .
cdr3_nt: TGCGCCAGCAGCGCCGGCGTGTCAGCGGATGGGGAGACCCAGTACTTC
cdr3_aa: CASSAGVSADGETQYF

clone_size: .
v_call: TRBV20-1
j_call: TRBJ2-3
d_call: .
cdr3_nt: TGCAGTGCTAGAGCGCCTAGCGGACAGCCTTTT
cdr3_aa: CSARAPSGQPF

clone_size: .
v_call: TRBV19
j_call: TRBJ1-1
d_call: TRBD1
cdr3_nt: TGTGCCAGTAGTATTCAGGGGGCAGGGAACACTGAAGCTTTCTTT
cdr3_aa: CASSIQGAGNTEAFF

clone_size: .
v_call: TRBV2
j_call: TRBJ1-1
d_call: TRBD1
cdr3_nt: TGTGCCAGCAGAAGGACAGGGTTATCCACTGAAGCTTTCTTT
cdr3_aa: CASRRTGLSTEAFF

clone_size: .
v_call: TRBV5-4
j_call: TRBJ1-4
d_call: .
cdr3_nt: TGTGCCAGCAGCCCCTATTCAACTAATGAAAAACTGTTTTTT
cdr3_aa: CASSPYSTNEKLFF

clone_size: .
v_call: TRBV7-2
j_call: TRBJ2-1
d_call: TRBD1
cdr3_nt: TGTGCCAGCAGCTTACTAGGACAGGGAGGCCAGCAGTTCTTC
cdr3_aa: CASSLLGQGGQQFF

clone_size: .
v_call: TRBV27
j_call: TRBJ1-5
d_call: .
cdr3_nt: TGTGCCAGCAGTTCTCCCGGGACACGAGGCCAGCCCCAGCATTTT
cdr3_aa: CASSSPGTRGQPQHF

clone_size: once
v_call: TRBV7-9
j_call: TRBJ1-2
d_call: TRBD1
cdr3_nt: TGTGCCAGCAGCTTTACAGGGGTCCACGGCTACACCTTC
cdr3_aa: CASSFTGVHGYTF

clone_size: once
v_call: TRBV30
j_call: TRBJ1-5
d_call: TRBD1
cdr3_nt: TGTGCCTGGAGTTGGGACAGGGATGCTCAGCCCCAGCATTTT
cdr3_aa: CAWSWDRDAQPQHF

clone_size: .
v_call: TRBV6-5
j_call: TRBJ1-2
d_call: .
cdr3_nt: TGTGCCAGCCGCGGAGACGGCTACACCTTC
cdr3_aa: CASRGDGYTF

clone_size: .
v_call: TRBV12-5
j_call: TRBJ2-1
d_call: .
cdr3_nt: TGTGCTAGTGGTTCCAGCCTGACAGGTTACAATGAGCAGTTCTTC
cdr3_aa: CASGSSLTGYNEQFF

clone_size: .
v_call: TRBV6-5
j_call: TRBJ1-5
d_call: .
cdr3_nt: TGTGCCAGCAGTTACGCGGGAGGCTGGGATCAGCCCCAGCATTTT
cdr3_aa: CASSYAGGWDQPQHF

clone_size: .
v_call: TRBV19
j_call: TRBJ1-3
d_call: .
cdr3_nt: TGTGCCAGTACACCTACTCTCGCAGGCGCCTCTGGAAACACCATATATTTT
cdr3_aa: CASTPTLAGASGNTIYF

clone_size: .
v_call: TRBV7-9
j_call: TRBJ2-7
d_call: .
cdr3_nt: TGTGCCAGCAGCCACCAGAGTTTCGGGGTCGGATCCTACGAGCAGTACTTC
cdr3_aa: CASSHQSFGVGSYEQYF

clone_size: .
v_call: TRBV5-1
j_call: TRBJ1-5
d_call: TRBD1
cdr3_nt: TGCGCCAGCAGCTTGGGGACAGGGGACGGGAGCAATCAGCCCCAGCATTTT
cdr3_aa: CASSLGTGDGSNQPQHF

clone_size: .
v_call: TRBV7-2
j_call: TRBJ2-3
d_call: .
cdr3_nt: TGTGCCAGCAGCTCCCGGTTCACAGATACGCAGTATTTT
cdr3_aa: CASSSRFTDTQYF

clone_size: .
v_call: TRBV7-8
j_call: TRBJ2-1
d_call: TRBD2
cdr3_nt: TGTGCCAGCAGCTTGCCCGGACTAGCGGGGGGCCCGGTTAATGAGCAGTTCTTC
cdr3_aa: CASSLPGLAGGPVNEQFF

clone_size: .
v_call: TRBV18
j_call: TRBJ1-6
d_call: TRBD1
cdr3_nt: TGTGCCAGCTCATCTTCAGGGGGAGGTTCACCCCTCCACTTT
cdr3_aa: CASSSSGGGSPLHF

clone_size: .
v_call: TRBV7-2
j_call: TRBJ2-7
d_call: TRBD2
cdr3_nt: TGTGCCAGCAGCATCTCTGCTAGCGGGAGCTACGAGCAGTACTTC
cdr3_aa: CASSISASGSYEQYF

clone_size: .
v_call: TRBV30
j_call: TRBJ1-5
d_call: TRBD1
cdr3_nt: TGTGCCTGGAGTGTGTCCAGGGGGGCCAATCAGCCCCAGCATTTT
cdr3_aa: CAWSVSRGANQPQHF

clone_size: .
v_call: TRBV30
j_call: TRBJ2-1
d_call: TRBD2
cdr3_nt: TGTGCCTGGAGTAGTGGGACTAGCGGAAACTCCTACAATGAGCAGTTCTTC
cdr3_aa: CAWSSGTSGNSYNEQFF

clone_size: .
v_call: TRBV19
j_call: TRBJ1-1
d_call: TRBD1
cdr3_nt: TGTGCCAGTAGTATAGTTGGGACAGGGGGAAACACTGAAGCTTTCTTT
cdr3_aa: CASSIVGTGGNTEAFF